This T cell receptor (beta chain) stems from a study of T-cell memory formation after mild COVID-19. Study at large: Most TCR clusters belonged to a single donor. General study points: There was no confirmation that second-wave clones peaking on day 37 were SARS-CoV-2 specific. There were some responding clones in pre-infection memory, which suggested that cross-reactive memory had joined.

TCRdb itself ran the 5' RACE reads through MiXCR, one entry per CDR3 protein. Among fewer than 350,000 distinct CDR3 sequences listed, more than 15% were seen once. This clonotype has a handful of counts. Its matching antigen is unknown. Losses at the gene ends were 3 bases for V and 9 bases for J; bases not matched to a gene: 9. The CDR3 loop spans 13 amino acids. CDR1 is DFQATT and CDR2 is SNEGSKA in the germline V gene (reference sequence). The chain recombines TRBV20-1 with TRBJ2-7, with TRBD1 identical over 9 bases. The sample taken for sequencing was PBMCs or a T cell subset sorted from them (not recorded which). The clonotype comes from a man younger than 30 who had mild COVID-19 (a few samples of this study predate the infection). Cell type and time point are not known. This CDR3 is CSARGDRDGGQYF. The CDR3 bases are TGCAGTGCTAGGGGGGACAGGGACGGTGGGCAGTACTTC.